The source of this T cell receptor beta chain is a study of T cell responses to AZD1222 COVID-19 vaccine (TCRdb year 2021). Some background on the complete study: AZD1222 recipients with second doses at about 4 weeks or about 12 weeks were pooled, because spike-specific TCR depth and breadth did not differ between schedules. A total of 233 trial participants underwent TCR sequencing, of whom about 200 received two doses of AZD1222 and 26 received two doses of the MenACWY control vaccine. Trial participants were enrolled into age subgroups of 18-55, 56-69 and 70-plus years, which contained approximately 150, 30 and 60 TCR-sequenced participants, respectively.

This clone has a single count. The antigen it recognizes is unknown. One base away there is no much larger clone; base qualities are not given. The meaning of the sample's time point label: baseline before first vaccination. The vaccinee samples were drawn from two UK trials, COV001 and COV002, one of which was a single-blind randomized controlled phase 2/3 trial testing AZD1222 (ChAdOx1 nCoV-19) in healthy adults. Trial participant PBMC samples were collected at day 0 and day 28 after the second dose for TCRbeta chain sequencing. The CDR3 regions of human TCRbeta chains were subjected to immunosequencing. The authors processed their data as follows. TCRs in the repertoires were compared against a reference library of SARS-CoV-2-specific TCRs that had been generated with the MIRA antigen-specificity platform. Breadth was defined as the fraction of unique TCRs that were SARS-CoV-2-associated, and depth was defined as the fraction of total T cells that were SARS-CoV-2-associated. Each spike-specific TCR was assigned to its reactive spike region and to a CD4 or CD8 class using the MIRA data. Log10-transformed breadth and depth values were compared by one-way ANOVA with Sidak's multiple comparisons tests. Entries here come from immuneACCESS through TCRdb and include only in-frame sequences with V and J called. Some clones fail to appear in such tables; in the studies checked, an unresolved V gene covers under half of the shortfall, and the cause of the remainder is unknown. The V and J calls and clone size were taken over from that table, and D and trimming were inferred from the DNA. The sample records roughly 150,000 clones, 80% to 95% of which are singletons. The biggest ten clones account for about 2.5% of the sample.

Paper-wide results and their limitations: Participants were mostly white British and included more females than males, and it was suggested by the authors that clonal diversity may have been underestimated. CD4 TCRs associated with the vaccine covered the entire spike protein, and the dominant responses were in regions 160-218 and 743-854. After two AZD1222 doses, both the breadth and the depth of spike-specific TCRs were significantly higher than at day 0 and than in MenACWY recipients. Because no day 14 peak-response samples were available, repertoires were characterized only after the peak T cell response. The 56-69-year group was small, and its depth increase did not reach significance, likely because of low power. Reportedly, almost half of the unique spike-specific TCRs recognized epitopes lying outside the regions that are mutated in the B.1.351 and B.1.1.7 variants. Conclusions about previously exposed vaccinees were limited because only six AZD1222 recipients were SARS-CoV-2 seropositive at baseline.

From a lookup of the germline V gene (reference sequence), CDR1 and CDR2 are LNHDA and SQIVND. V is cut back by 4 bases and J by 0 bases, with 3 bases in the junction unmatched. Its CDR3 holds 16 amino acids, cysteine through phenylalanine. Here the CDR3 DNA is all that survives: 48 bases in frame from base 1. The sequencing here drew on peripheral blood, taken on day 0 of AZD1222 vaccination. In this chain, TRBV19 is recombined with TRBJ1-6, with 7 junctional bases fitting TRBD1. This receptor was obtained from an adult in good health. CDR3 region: CASSRGTASYNSPLHF. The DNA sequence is TGTGCCAGTAGTAGAGGGACAGCCTCCTATAATTCACCCCTCCACTTT.